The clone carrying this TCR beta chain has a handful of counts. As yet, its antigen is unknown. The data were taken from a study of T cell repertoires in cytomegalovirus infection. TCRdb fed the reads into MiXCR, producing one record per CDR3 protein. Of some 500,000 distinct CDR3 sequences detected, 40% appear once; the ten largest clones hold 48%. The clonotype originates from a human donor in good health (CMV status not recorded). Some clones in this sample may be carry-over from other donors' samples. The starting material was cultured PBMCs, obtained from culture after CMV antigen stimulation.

As DNA, the CDR3 is TGTGCCAGCAGTTACGGGTTTCAGGGATTCCAGAACACCGGGGAGCTGTTTTTT. It encodes CASSYGFQGFQNTGELFF. The chain carries TRBV6-5 and TRBJ2-2; perhaps TRBD1 as D (5 bases). The CDR3 is 18 amino acids. Between the trimmed V and J ends, which lost 2 bases and 1 base, there was a span of 17 bases. The V gene's germline CDR1 is MNHEY and CDR2 SVGAGI.